These T cell receptor beta chains were read from a single sample in a study of blood T cell repertoires in COVID-19. Measured with immunoSEQ multiplex PCR; TCRdb has only the in-frame clones, and not every one. The sample shows roughly 300,000 clones, about 86% of them seen only once. Source material: peripheral blood. The receptors were sampled from a woman aged 60 to 75 with active or convalescent COVID-19. The CDR3 runs from the conserved cysteine through the conserved F or W. A D gene is named only where the DNA matches it firmly. Rows may omit the clone size; those that give it use once, few, many or a size class.

TRBJ2-7,NA,TRBV29-1,NA,TGCAGCGTTGAAGCCGACGGGGGAAGGAGAGAGCAGTACTTC,CSVEADGGRREQYF
TRBJ2-7,NA,TRBV6-5,NA,TGTGCCAGCAGTTATGGTCATCGGGTCCTCGAGCAGTACTTC,CASSYGHRVLEQYF
TRBJ1-1,NA,TRBV7-9,NA,TGTGCCAGCAGCTTGGGGACTCCTAACACTGAAGCTTTCTTT,CASSLGTPNTEAFF
TRBJ2-7,NA,TRBV27,few,TGTGCCAGCAGCCCCGTAGGAGGCGAGCAGTACTTC,CASSPVGGEQYF
TRBJ1-5,TRBD1,TRBV19,NA,TGTGCCAGTAGTCCCGACAGGGGGAGCAATCAGCCCCAGCATTTT,CASSPDRGSNQPQHF
TRBJ1-6,NA,TRBV2,NA,TGTGCCAGCAGTGAAGGGGGGGGCTCACCCCTCCACTTT,CASSEGGGSPLHF
TRBJ2-3,TRBD2,TRBV4-2,NA,TGTGCCAGCAGCCCCGCTAGCGGATACACAGATACGCAGTATTTT,CASSPASGYTDTQYF
TRBJ2-2,TRBD2,TRBV5-6,NA,TGTGCCAGCAGCTGGGGCGGGGGGAACACCGGGGAGCTGTTTTTT,CASSWGGGNTGELFF
TRBJ2-2,NA,TRBV11-3,once,TGTGCCAGCAGCCCCCAGCCCGGAGTCGCCACCGGGGAGCTGTTTTTT,CASSPQPGVATGELFF
TRBJ1-1,TRBD1,TRBV5-1,NA,TGCGCCAGCAGCTTGGAAACAGGGGTGAACACTGAAGCTTTCTTT,CASSLETGVNTEAFF